Sequencing of this T cell receptor beta chain was carried out in a study of identical twins. Study-level points and caveats: Twin pairs had excess sharing that was weaker in beta out-of-frame sequences.

TCRdb passed the 5' RACE reads through MiXCR, listing each CDR3 protein once. The table shows 500,000 to 550,000 distinct CDR3 sequences, with 20% to 25% occurring only once. The J segment lost 0 bases and the V segment lost 10 bases, leaving 5 bases of the junction unmatched. The CDR3 runs 13 residues. As to this clonotype: What it binds is unknown.

These same data were also listed under a study on T cells expressing NK-cell markers. From that paper: For several donors, these clonotypes were likewise the leading ones in the CD3+CD56-NKG2C+ fraction.

Specimen: CD4+ T cells sorted from blood. This clonotype was sampled from a woman under 30 in good health. This sequence joins TRBV23-1 and TRBJ2-7; TRBD2 matches 8 bases. TRBV23-1 is classed as an ORF, of uncertain function. CDR3 coding DNA: TGCGCCACCACGACTAGCGTCTCCTACGAGCAGTACTTC. This codes for CATTTSVSYEQYF.